One and the same sample provided the 12 T cell receptor beta chains below, sequenced in a study of graft-versus-host responses after intestinal transplantation. The assay was immunoSEQ multiplex PCR, and TCRdb's table has in-frame clones only and misses some. The sample holds some 45,000 clones, about 94% seen once. The sequencing here drew on PBMCs, taken about 320 days after intestinal transplant. These receptors were collected from a human patient who received an intestinal transplant, so some T cells may come from the graft donor.

The V gene is TRBV28, the J gene TRBJ1-2; maybe TRBD1 (6 bases). The V gene's germline CDR1 is MDHEN and CDR2 SYDVKM. CDR3 length: 12 amino acids. With 7 bases removed from V and 3 bases from J, the gap between germline ends came to 9 bases. The CDR3 DNA reads TGTGCCAGCAATACAGGGTACTATGGCTACACCTTC. Translation: CASNTGYYGYTF.

The rearrangement links TRBV7-9 to TRBJ2-5; TRBD2 aligns across 8 bases. V dropped 6 bases and J dropped 4; count of bases not matched to a gene: 10. The CDR3 consists of 15 residues. Germline assignment: CDR1 SEHNR and CDR2 FQNEAQ (reference sequence). DNA of the CDR3: TGTGCCAGCAGACGTAGCGGGGCCGGGGGAGAGACCCAGTACTTC. Protein product: CASRRSGAGGETQYF.

The chain links TRBV4-1 to TRBJ1-2; 9 bases are shared with TRBD1. Germline V CDR1 and CDR2: MGHRA, YSYEKL. CDR3 size: 18 residues. The J segment lost 4 bases and the V segment lost 3 bases, leaving 15 bases of the junction unmatched. The CDR3 spells CASSQLTGGQGNLYGYTF. The CDR3 nucleotides read TGCGCCAGCAGCCAGCTAACTGGCGGACAGGGGAACCTCTATGGCTACACCTTC.

The V call is TRBV28, the J call TRBJ1-5, with 7 positions matching TRBD1. V dropped 5 bases and J dropped 5; count of bases not matched to a gene: 12. This CDR3 is 16 amino acids long. Per the germline V gene, CDR1 is MDHEN and CDR2 is SYDVKM. In DNA form, the CDR3 reads TGTGCCAGCAGTGGCCTTAGTGACAGGGCCCATCAGCCCCAGCATTTT. Amino acid sequence: CASSGLSDRAHQPQHF.

The gene calls are TRBV6-5 and TRBJ1-1; D might be TRBD1 (5 bases). The V and J ends lost 0 bases and 8 bases respectively, with 10 bases between them. CDR1 is MNHEY, CDR2 SVGAGI, per germline. The CDR3 consists of 13 residues. CDR3 protein: CASSYSGVREAFF. The CDR3 nucleotides read TGTGCCAGCAGTTACTCAGGGGTGAGAGAAGCTTTCTTT.

The CDR3 DNA is TGTGCCAGCAGCTTGGGGGGGAGAGAGACCCAGTACTTC. Translating it yields CASSLGGRETQYF. V gene TRBV5-4 combines with J gene TRBJ2-5; D may match TRBD1 or TRBD2 (5 bases each). This CDR3 spans 13 amino acids. The V end was cut by 0 bases, the J end by 4 bases, with 7 bases between. Germline CDR1 SGHNT, CDR2 YYREEE (reference sequence). The full variable domain, in which reference TRBV5-4 and TRBJ2-5 provide the parts outside the CDR3, is ETGVTQSPTHLIKTRGQQVTLRCSSQSGHNTVSWYQQALGQGPQFIFQYYREEENGRGNFPPRFSGLQFPNYSSELNVNALELDDSALYLCASSLGGRETQYFGPGTRLLVL.

The chain has TRBV2 and TRBJ2-3; D tentatively fits TRBD1 or TRBD2 (5 bases each). Trimming took 5 bases from V and 0 from J, leaving 15 bases between them. CDR1 SNHLY and CDR2 FYNNEI come from the germline V gene. The CDR3 totals 16 residues. CDR3 residues: CASSRSSGPSTDTQYF. CDR3 DNA: TGTGCCAGCAGTAGGTCGTCGGGGCCCAGCACAGATACGCAGTATTTT.

A single count supports this clone. The chain employs TRBV5-4 and TRBJ2-1, with D perhaps TRBD1 (6 bases). Germline V gene sequence: CDR1 SGHNT, CDR2 YYREEE (reference sequence). The CDR3 covers 14 residues. V lost 6 bases, J lost 1 base, and 11 bases lay in between. CDR3 loop: CASTRDISYNEQFF. CDR3 coding DNA: TGTGCCAGCACCCGGGACATTTCCTACAATGAGCAGTTCTTC.

J is TRBJ2-7 and V is TRBV27, with D perhaps matching TRBD1 (5 bases). Germline lookup yields CDR1 MNHEY and CDR2 SMNVEV (reference sequence). V was pared by 5 bases and J by 2 bases, with 16 bases between. There are 15 residues in the CDR3. The CDR3 sequence: CASSPLDSTAYEQYF. The CDR3 nucleotides are TGTGCCAGCAGTCCGCTCGACAGTACAGCCTACGAGCAGTACTTC.

The gene calls are TRBV30 and TRBJ2-7; 11 bases map to TRBD1. This CDR3 contains 15 residues. Trimming at V came to 0 bases and at J to 3 bases, leaving 4 bases not matched to a gene. Germline V gene sequence: CDR1 GTSNPN, CDR2 SVGIG (reference sequence). The CDR3 nucleotides read TGTGCCTGGAGTGTACGGGGGACAGGGGGCTACGAGCAGTACTTC. Translated, it gives CAWSVRGTGGYEQYF.

This chain joins TRBV5-1 and TRBJ1-3; D remains ambiguous. Germline loops: CDR1 SGHRS, CDR2 YFSETQ. This CDR3 comprises 15 residues. The V end lost 2 bases, the J end lost 0 bases, and 9 bases lay between the germline ends. The CDR3 coding sequence is TGCGCCAGCAGCTTAGGACTTTACTCTGGAAACACCATATATTTT. Its translation: CASSLGLYSGNTIYF.

CDR3 residues: CASSRGQPGNIQYF. CDR3 in DNA: TGTGCCAGCAGCCGGGGACAGCCTGGAAACATTCAGTACTTC. The chain is built from TRBV7-3 and TRBJ2-4; TRBD1 matches 7 bases. Germline V gene lookup returns CDR1 SGHTA and CDR2 FQGTGA. The CDR3 runs 14 residues. The V gene end was trimmed by 5 bases and the J gene end by 6 bases; junction bases not matched to a gene: 7.